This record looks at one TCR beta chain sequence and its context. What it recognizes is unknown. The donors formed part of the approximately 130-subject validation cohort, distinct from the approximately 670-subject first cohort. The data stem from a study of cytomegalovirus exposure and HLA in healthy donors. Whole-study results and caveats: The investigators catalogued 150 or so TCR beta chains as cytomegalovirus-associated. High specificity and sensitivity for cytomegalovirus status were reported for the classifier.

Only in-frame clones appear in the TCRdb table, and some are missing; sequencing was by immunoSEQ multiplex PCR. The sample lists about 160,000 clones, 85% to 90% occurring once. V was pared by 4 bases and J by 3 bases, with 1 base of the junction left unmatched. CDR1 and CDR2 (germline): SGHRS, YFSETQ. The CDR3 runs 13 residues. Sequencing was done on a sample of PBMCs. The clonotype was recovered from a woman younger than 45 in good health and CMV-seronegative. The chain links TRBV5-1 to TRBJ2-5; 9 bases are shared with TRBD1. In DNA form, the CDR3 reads TGCGCCAGCAGCAGGGACAGGGAAGAGACCCAGTACTTC. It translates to CASSRDREETQYF.